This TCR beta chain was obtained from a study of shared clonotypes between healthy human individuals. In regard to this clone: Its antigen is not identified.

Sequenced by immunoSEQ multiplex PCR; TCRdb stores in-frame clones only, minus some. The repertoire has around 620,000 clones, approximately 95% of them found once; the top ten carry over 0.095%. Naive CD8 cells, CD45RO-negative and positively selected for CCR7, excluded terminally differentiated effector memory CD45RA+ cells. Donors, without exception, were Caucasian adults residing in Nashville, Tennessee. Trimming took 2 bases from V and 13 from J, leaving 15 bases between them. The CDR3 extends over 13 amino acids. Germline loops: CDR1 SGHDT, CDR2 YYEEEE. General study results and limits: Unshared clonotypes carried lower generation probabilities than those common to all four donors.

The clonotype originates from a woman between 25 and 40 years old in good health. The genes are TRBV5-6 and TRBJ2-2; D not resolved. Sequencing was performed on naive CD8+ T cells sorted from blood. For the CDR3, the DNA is TGTGCCAGCAGCTTAGGTAACCCGAATATGCTGTTTTTT. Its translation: CASSLGNPNMLFF.